The 16 T cell receptor beta chains reported below all come from one sample, sequenced in a study of regulatory T cells in long-lasting Graves disease. Researchers made TCR beta libraries by using iRepertoire HTBI primers and running Arm-PCR on CDR3 regions. TCRdb re-analysed the multiplex PCR reads in MiXCR, keeping a single row per CDR3 protein. This table holds about 560,000 distinct CDR3 sequences, 15% to 20% found once. Time point denoted: newly diagnosed GD, antithyroid drugs for less than 3 months. RNA from PBMCs was the source of the TCR library. This same sample was also taken into another study, of T cells in Graves' hyperthyroidism and ophthalmopathy.

This specimen was peripheral blood mononuclear cells (PBMCs), taken at new diagnosis, from a patient treated with antithyroid drugs. The receptors derive from a young man with Graves disease.

This clonotype was recorded at least ten times. In DNA, the CDR3 is TGTGCCAGCTCACCGGCAGACAGGGAAGAGACCCAGTACTTC. As protein: CASSPADREETQYF. The chain employs TRBV18 and TRBJ2-5; TRBD1 aligns across 7 bases. Germline assignment: CDR1 KGHSH and CDR2 LQKENI. The J segment lost 3 bases and the V segment lost 3 bases, leaving 4 bases of the junction unmatched. The CDR3 consists of 14 residues.

This clonotype was seen repeatedly, ten times or more. This chain links TRBV6-1 with TRBJ2-4; D is undetermined. Germline loops: CDR1 MNHNS, CDR2 SASEGT. The CDR3 covers 16 residues. Trimming left V 3 bases short and J 1 base short, with 13 bases between. CDR3 coding DNA: TGTGCCAGCAGTGATATGGCGTTTGTGGCCAAAAACATTCAGTACTTC. It specifies CASSDMAFVAKNIQYF.

This clonotype was observed a handful of times. This chain uses TRBV6-5 with TRBJ2-7; D might be TRBD1 or TRBD2, each matching 6 bases. The CDR3 totals 14 residues. From germline, CDR1 is MNHEY and CDR2 SVGAGI. V lost 4 bases to trimming and J lost 5 bases, with 15 bases between them. The CDR3 sequence: CASSWGAGSHEQYF. In DNA form, the CDR3 reads TGTGCCAGCAGTTGGGGGGCAGGGAGCCACGAGCAGTACTTC.

This chain connects TRBV5-6 to TRBJ2-1; 9 bases are shared with TRBD2. Germline V gene sequence: CDR1 SGHDT, CDR2 YYEEEE. J was trimmed by 6 bases and V by 0 bases; bases with no gene match: 7. The CDR3 sequence is 16 residues long. In DNA form, the CDR3 reads TGTGCCAGCAGCTTGGAGGCGGGAGGGCAAGGCAATGAGCAGTTCTTC. Amino acids: CASSLEAGGQGNEQFF.

This clonotype was detected ten times or more. The gene calls are TRBV20-1 and TRBJ2-7; 12 positions agree with TRBD2. CDR3 length: 15 residues. The germline CDR1 and CDR2 sequences are DFQATT and SNEGSKA (reference sequence). Trimming took 2 bases from V and 2 from J; bases not matched to a gene: 4. CDR3 in DNA: TGCAGTGCTAGATCGACTAGCGGGGGAACCTACGAGCAGTACTTC. Protein sequence: CSARSTSGGTYEQYF.

At least ten counts were recorded for this clonotype. The chain is built from TRBV7-8 and TRBJ2-7, with a tentative D call TRBD2 (6 bases). The germline V gene encodes CDR1 SGHVS and CDR2 FQNEAQ. V shed 8 bases and J shed 7 bases, with 15 bases lying between them. The CDR3 runs to 12 residues. For the CDR3, the DNA is TGTGCCAGCGTGGAGGGGTCGGGGGAGCAGTACTTC. It translates to CASVEGSGEQYF.

This clonotype was observed a few times. The chain uses TRBV6-4 and TRBJ2-1; 11 nucleotides line up with TRBD2. V shed 4 bases and J 8 bases; nucleotides not matched to a gene: 7. Germline V lookup: CDR1 MRHNA, CDR2 SNTAGT. The CDR3 is made up of 15 amino acids. CDR3: CASSGLAGGMHEQFF. Written as DNA, the CDR3 is TGTGCCAGCAGTGGTCTAGCGGGAGGCATGCATGAGCAGTTCTTC.

This clonotype was recorded many times. The rearrangement links TRBV30 to TRBJ2-1; 9 nucleotides line up with TRBD2. The V segment lost 4 bases and the J segment 13 bases; nucleotides outside the gene matches: 14. The CDR3 consists of 14 residues. Germline V gene sequence: CDR1 GTSNPN, CDR2 SVGIG (reference sequence). The CDR3 nucleotides read TGTGCCTGGACCGTAGGGGTTAGCGGGGGTTCACAGTTCTTC. Translation gives CAWTVGVSGGSQFF. The full variable domain, with the rest looked up from reference TRBV30 and TRBJ2-1, is SQTIHQWPATLVQPVGSPLSLECTVEGTSNPNLYWYRQAAGRGLQLLFYSVGIGQISSEVPQNLSASRPQDRQFILSSKKLLLSDSGFYLCAWTVGVSGGSQFFGPGTRLTVL.

This clonotype was seen many times. This sequence joins TRBV20-1 and TRBJ2-3; either TRBD1 or TRBD2 may fit D (5 bases each). V lost 3 bases and J 6 bases, leaving 7 bases between the germline ends. This CDR3 has 11 residues. CDR1 and CDR2 from the germline V gene are DFQATT and SNEGSKA (reference sequence). CDR3 sequence: CSARGRDTQYF. The CDR3 nucleotides read TGCAGTGCTAGGGGACGGGATACGCAGTATTTT.

This clonotype was counted many times. The chain combines TRBV7-9 with TRBJ1-1; no clear D gene. Germline V gene data show CDR1 as SEHNR and CDR2 as FQNEAQ (reference sequence). This CDR3 spans 13 amino acids. Trimming removed 5 bases from V and 2 bases from J, with 9 bases in between. CDR3 in DNA: TGTGCCAGCAGCACTGGCAGTAACACTGAAGCTTTCTTT. Translation: CASSTGSNTEAFF.

This clonotype was seen ten or more times. The chain has TRBV6-1 and TRBJ2-7; D is unresolved. Trimming shortened V by 1 base and J by 3 bases, and 7 bases separated the two germline ends. This CDR3 has 13 amino acids. CDR1 and CDR2 (germline): MNHNS, SASEGT. In DNA, the CDR3 is TGTGCCAGCAGTGAAGTAGAATTCTACGAGCAGTACTTC. This translates into CASSEVEFYEQYF.

This clonotype was recorded a few times. The chain recombines TRBV27 with TRBJ2-5; tentative D call: TRBD2 (6 bases). This CDR3 has 16 amino acids. Trimming stripped 2 bases from V and 5 bases from J, with 18 bases between. Germline V lookup: CDR1 MNHEY, CDR2 SMNVEV (reference sequence). Here the CDR3 DNA reads TGTGCCAGCAGTTTAGCCCGGTCGGGGGAAAGTGAGACCCAGTACTTC. Residues: CASSLARSGESETQYF.

This clonotype was picked up a small number of times. The V gene is TRBV3-1, the J gene TRBJ2-1; 9 bases agree with TRBD2. Germline V gene lookup returns CDR1 LGHDT and CDR2 YNNKEL (reference sequence). V was clipped by 0 bases and J by 0 bases; unmatched bases: 3. The CDR3 is made up of 17 amino acids. Here the CDR3 reads CASSQEGSGSSYNEQFF. CDR3 in DNA: TGTGCCAGCAGCCAAGAAGGTAGCGGGAGCTCCTACAATGAGCAGTTCTTC.

The chain employs TRBV20-1 and TRBJ1-5; maybe TRBD1 (6 bases). This CDR3 spans 17 amino acids. Germline values: CDR1 DFQATT, CDR2 SNEGSKA (reference sequence). V lost 2 bases, J lost 1 base, and 18 bases lay in between. CDR3 amino acids: CSARRGHRMVSNQPQHF. In nucleotides, the CDR3 is TGCAGTGCTAGAAGGGGACACCGGATGGTGAGCAATCAGCCCCAGCATTTT.

The gene calls are TRBV24-1 and TRBJ2-7; D is unclear. V was pared by 0 bases and J by 5 bases, with 10 bases between. CDR3 length: 14 residues. Germline V lookup: CDR1 KGHDR, CDR2 SFDVKD. The CDR3 here is CATSDLPPNDEQYF. The CDR3, as DNA: TGTGCCACCAGTGATTTGCCCCCAAATGACGAGCAGTACTTC.

This clonotype has only a few counts. The chain carries TRBV20-1 and TRBJ2-5, with D uncertain. V gave up 4 bases and J gave up 1 base, with 13 bases separating them. The CDR3 spans 14 residues. The germline V gene encodes CDR1 DFQATT and CDR2 SNEGSKA (reference sequence). CDR3 region: CSATHYTFQETQYF. For the CDR3, the DNA is TGCAGTGCTACCCATTACACTTTCCAAGAGACCCAGTACTTC.